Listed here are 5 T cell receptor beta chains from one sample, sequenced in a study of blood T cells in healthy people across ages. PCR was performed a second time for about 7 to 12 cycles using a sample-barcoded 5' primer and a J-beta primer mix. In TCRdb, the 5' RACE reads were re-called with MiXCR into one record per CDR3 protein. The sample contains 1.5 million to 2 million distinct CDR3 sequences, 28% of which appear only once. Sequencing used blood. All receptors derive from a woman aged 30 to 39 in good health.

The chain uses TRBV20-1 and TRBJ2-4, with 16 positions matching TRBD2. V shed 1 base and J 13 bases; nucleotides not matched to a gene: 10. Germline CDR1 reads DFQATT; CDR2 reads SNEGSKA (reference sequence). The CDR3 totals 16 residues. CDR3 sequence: CSARAGTSGGDSEQYF. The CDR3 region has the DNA TGCAGTGCTAGAGCGGGGACTAGCGGGGGGGATAGTGAGCAGTACTTC.

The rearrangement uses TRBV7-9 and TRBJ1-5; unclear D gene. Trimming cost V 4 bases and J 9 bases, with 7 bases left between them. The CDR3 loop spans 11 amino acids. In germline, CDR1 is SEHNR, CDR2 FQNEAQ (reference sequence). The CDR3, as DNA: TGTGCCAGCAGCTCCATGGGGCCCCAGCATTTT. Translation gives CASSSMGPQHF.

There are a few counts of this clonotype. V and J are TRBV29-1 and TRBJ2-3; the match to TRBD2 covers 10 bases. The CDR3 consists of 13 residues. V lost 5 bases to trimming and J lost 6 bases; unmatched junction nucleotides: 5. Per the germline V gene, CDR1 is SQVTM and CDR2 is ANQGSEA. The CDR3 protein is CSVIRGLADTQYF. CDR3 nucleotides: TGCAGCGTTATCAGGGGACTAGCGGATACGCAGTATTTT.

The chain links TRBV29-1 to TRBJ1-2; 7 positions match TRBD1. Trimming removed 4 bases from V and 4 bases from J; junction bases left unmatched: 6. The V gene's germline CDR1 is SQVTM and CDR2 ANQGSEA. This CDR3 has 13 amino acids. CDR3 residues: CSVVGDSTYGYTF. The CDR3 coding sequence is TGCAGCGTTGTTGGGGACAGTACCTATGGCTACACCTTC.

CDR3 region: CSARSRVGGNTIYF. DNA of the CDR3: TGCAGTGCTAGATCCAGGGTTGGTGGAAACACCATATATTTT. J is TRBJ1-3 and V is TRBV20-1; weak D call: TRBD1 (5 bases). Germline assignment: CDR1 DFQATT and CDR2 SNEGSKA (reference sequence). CDR3 length: 14 residues. Trimming took off 2 bases at V and 3 bases at J, with 11 bases between the two ends.